This record concerns one TCR beta chain sequence. Its specificity is unknown. These data come from a study of OX40 agonist ivuxolimab in advanced cancers. The wider study: Patients were given ivuxolimab, an antibody that agonizes OX40 (CD134).

Study-level results: Expanded clones belonging to CD8+ T cells outnumbered, on average, those of CD4+.

The ends were cut back, 4 bases at V and 1 base at J, with 8 bases in the middle. The CDR3 has 13 residues. Germline CDR1 is MNHNY and CDR2 is SVGAGI (reference sequence). TCRdb's copy holds only in-frame clones and misses some; the assay was immunoSEQ multiplex PCR. The data hold roughly 60,000 clones, with 80% to 90% observed a single time. The receptor was derived from an adult with an advanced solid tumor such as melanoma, head and neck, liver or kidney cancer. The source material was CD4+ or CD8+ T cells sorted from blood, sampled in a trial of the OX40 agonist ivuxolimab. The chain employs TRBV6-6 and TRBJ2-7; no clear D gene. The chain's CDR3 is CASSLEISYEQYF. The CDR3, as DNA: TGTGCCAGCAGTTTGGAAATTTCCTACGAGCAGTACTTC.